One sample yielded the 28 T cell receptor beta chains listed below, sequenced in a study of T cell responses to AZD1222 COVID-19 vaccine. Measured with immunoSEQ multiplex PCR; TCRdb has only the in-frame clones, and not every one. The repertoire holds approximately 200,000 clones, with just over 90% as singletons. This specimen consisted of peripheral blood, obtained 28 days after the second AZD1222 dose. Receptor source: an adult who received the AZD1222 COVID-19 vaccine.

The J gene is TRBJ2-1, the V gene TRBV7-3; 11 bases fit TRBD2. The CDR3 covers 15 residues. The germline V gene has CDR1 SGHTA and CDR2 FQGTGA. J gave up 5 bases and V 7 bases, and 7 bases lay outside the gene matches. CDR3 residues: CASKLGTSGNNEQFF. In DNA form, the CDR3 reads TGTGCCAGCAAGCTCGGGACTAGCGGAAACAATGAGCAGTTCTTC.

The sample holds one count of this clone. Other nucleotide sequences from this sample produce the same CDR3. The rearrangement uses TRBV7-3 and TRBJ1-3; 10 nucleotides line up with TRBD1. Germline V CDR1 and CDR2: SGHTA, FQGTGA. The CDR3 is 15 amino acids. J gave up 4 bases and V 3 bases, and 3 bases lay outside the gene matches. CDR3 loop: CASSLTGGSGNTIYF. The CDR3, as DNA: TGTGCCAGCAGCTTGACAGGGGGCTCCGGAAACACCATATATTTT.

The chain uses TRBV18 and TRBJ1-1, with 8 bases identical to TRBD1. The trim removed 3 bases at V and 6 bases at J, leaving 18 bases unmatched. Germline-derived CDR1 and CDR2 are KGHSH and LQKENI. This CDR3 is built from 18 residues. CDR3 amino acids: CASSPRNLIDRGSAEAFF. CDR3 coding DNA: TGTGCCAGCTCACCCAGAAATCTCATCGACAGGGGATCAGCTGAAGCTTTCTTT.

CDR3 sequence (DNA): TGTGCCAGCAGTAACCGGCGGACAGTTCCTGAAGCTTTCTTT. Its protein product is CASSNRRTVPEAFF. The V call is TRBV6-5, the J call TRBJ1-1, with D possibly TRBD1 on 6 matching bases. Germline CDR1 reads MNHEY; CDR2 reads SVGAGI. Trimming took off 5 bases at V and 6 bases at J, with 16 bases between the two ends. This CDR3 is 14 amino acids long.

This rearrangement joins TRBV2 to TRBJ1-2, with D possibly being TRBD1 (6 bases). V was pared by 8 bases and J by 0 bases, with 13 bases between. Germline V gene data show CDR1 as SNHLY and CDR2 as FYNNEI. The CDR3 is made up of 14 amino acids. Here the CDR3 reads CASLDRRANYGYTF. The CDR3 bases are TGTGCCAGCCTTGACAGGCGAGCTAACTATGGCTACACCTTC.

The V and J genes are TRBV11-1 and TRBJ2-5; D may be TRBD1 (6 bases). V lost 5 bases and J lost 3, with 13 bases in between. The CDR3 runs 14 residues. Germline V gene sequence: CDR1 SGHAT, CDR2 FQDESV (reference sequence). The CDR3 DNA is TGTGCCAGCAGCCCAAAATACAGGGAAGAGACCCAGTACTTC. Its translation is CASSPKYREETQYF.

This clone appeared a single time. This rearrangement joins TRBV28 to TRBJ2-5, with D maybe TRBD1 (6 bases). Between the trimmed V and J ends, which lost 8 bases and 5 bases, there was a span of 15 bases. Looked up from germline, CDR1 is MDHEN and CDR2 is SYDVKM. The CDR3 runs to 13 residues. The CDR3 bases are TGTGCCAGCGCGGAAGGGGGTTCGGAGACCCAGTACTTC. Amino acids: CASAEGGSETQYF.

The chain carries TRBV2 and TRBJ1-5, with D maybe TRBD1 (5 bases). Germline CDR1 SNHLY, CDR2 FYNNEI. This CDR3 has 14 residues. Trimming cost V 2 bases and J 8 bases, with 13 bases left between them. CDR3 in amino acids: CASSEMRGQEPQHF. DNA for the CDR3: TGTGCCAGCAGTGAAATGAGGGGTCAGGAGCCCCAGCATTTT.

CDR3 sequence reads: CASSLNLVWGNEQFF. The CDR3, as DNA: TGTGCCAGCAGTTTGAATCTAGTTTGGGGCAATGAGCAGTTCTTC. The chain combines TRBV28 with TRBJ2-1; D not resolved. Germline V gene sequence: CDR1 MDHEN, CDR2 SYDVKM. CDR3 size: 15 residues. Trimming stripped 3 bases from V and 6 bases from J, with 15 bases between.

The chain joins TRBV9 to TRBJ2-7; D is possibly TRBD2 (5 bases). The CDR3 extends over 11 amino acids. CDR1 and CDR2 from the germline V gene are SGDLS and YYNGEE. V lost 3 bases and J 4 bases, leaving 5 bases between the germline ends. The CDR3, as DNA: TGTGCCAGCAGCGCGGGGTACGAGCAGTACTTC. Encoded protein: CASSAGYEQYF.

This chain connects TRBV3-1 (or the pseudogene TRBV3-2) to TRBJ1-2, with 7 bases matching TRBD1. The J segment lost 2 bases and the V segment lost 4 bases, leaving 4 bases of the junction unmatched. This CDR3 comprises 14 residues. The germline gives CDR1 LGHDT, CDR2 YNNKEL (reference sequence). Written as DNA, the CDR3 is TGTGCCAGCAGCCCCGGGACAGAGAACTATGGCTACACCTTC. Its protein product is CASSPGTENYGYTF.

The chain links TRBV27 to TRBJ2-7; D gene ambiguous. From germline, CDR1 is MNHEY and CDR2 SMNVEV (reference sequence). V was clipped by 2 bases and J by 0 bases, with 11 bases between them. The length of the CDR3 is 15 residues. CDR3 in amino acids: CASSLDWTGSYEQYF. CDR3 DNA sequence: TGTGCCAGCAGTTTAGATTGGACGGGCTCCTACGAGCAGTACTTC.

This clone has a single count. This chain links TRBV19 with TRBJ1-2; no clear D. The length of the CDR3 is 15 residues. V lost 5 bases to trimming and J lost 1 base, with 14 bases between them. Per germline, CDR1 LNHDA and CDR2 SQIVND (reference sequence). The CDR3 loop reads CASSPEEEGNYGYTF. In nucleotides, the CDR3 is TGTGCCAGTAGTCCAGAGGAGGAGGGTAACTATGGCTACACCTTC. Full variable domain (remainder filled in from reference TRBV19 and TRBJ1-2): DGGITQSPKYLFRKEGQNVTLSCEQNLNHDAMYWYRQDPGQGLRLIYYSQIVNDFQKGDIAEGYSVSREKKESFPLTVTSAQKNPTAFYLCASSPEEEGNYGYTFGSGTRLTVV.

This clone was seen more than once but under ten times. The V gene is TRBV6-5, the J gene TRBJ2-2, with TRBD2 identical over 10 bases. The ends lost 7 bases at V and 6 bases at J; junction bases unmatched: 5. Germline CDR1 and CDR2: MNHEY and SVGAGI. CDR3 length: 14 amino acids. CDR3: CASKSGLAAGELFF. The DNA for the CDR3 is TGTGCCAGCAAATCCGGACTAGCGGCCGGGGAGCTGTTTTTT.

The genes are TRBV5-1 and TRBJ2-1; D possibly corresponds to TRBD2 (7 bases). This CDR3 has 16 amino acids. The germline V gene encodes CDR1 SGHRS and CDR2 YFSETQ. With 0 bases removed from V and 7 bases from J, the gap between germline ends came to 17 bases. The CDR3, as DNA: TGCGCCAGCAGCTTGGCAGGAGGGGGGACTACAAATGAGCAGTTCTTC. Translation gives CASSLAGGGTTNEQFF.

The chain uses TRBV18 and TRBJ2-1; D might be TRBD1 (5 bases). The CDR3 is made up of 17 amino acids. V gave up 0 bases and J gave up 0 bases, with 12 bases separating them. CDR1 and CDR2 from the germline V gene are KGHSH and LQKENI. CDR3 amino acids: CASSPPTGRASYNEQFF. The CDR3 DNA follows: TGTGCCAGCTCACCACCGACTGGCAGGGCCTCCTACAATGAGCAGTTCTTC.

The chain carries TRBV4-2 and TRBJ2-3; 10 nucleotides align to TRBD2. The V gene's germline CDR1 is LGHNA and CDR2 YNFKEQ. The CDR3 loop spans 17 amino acids. Trimming at V came to 4 bases and at J to 1 base, leaving 8 bases not matched to a gene. CDR3 sequence reads: CASSLISGRNRTDTQYF. The CDR3, as DNA: TGTGCCAGCAGCCTCATTAGCGGGAGGAATCGCACAGATACGCAGTATTTT.

V usage is TRBV7-9 and J usage is TRBJ2-1; 11 bases align to TRBD2. The CDR3 is made up of 18 amino acids. Germline V gene lookup returns CDR1 SEHNR and CDR2 FQNEAQ (reference sequence). The V gene end was trimmed by 1 base and the J gene end by 8 bases; junction bases not matched to a gene: 13. CDR3 DNA sequence: TGTGCCAGCAGCTTAGATGTCCGTCTAGCGGGAGGTACGGATGAGCAGTTCTTC. Its protein is CASSLDVRLAGGTDEQFF.

The chain employs TRBV6-6 and TRBJ2-1; D gene uncertain. The ends were cut back, 5 bases at V and 7 bases at J, with 9 bases in the middle. The CDR3 length is 12 residues. Germline lookup yields CDR1 MNHNY and CDR2 SVGAGI (reference sequence). The CDR3: CASSRTDNEQFF. CDR3 coding DNA: TGTGCCAGCAGTAGGACCGATAATGAGCAGTTCTTC.

The gene calls are TRBV28 and TRBJ1-4, with D possibly being TRBD1 (6 bases). The V gene lost 10 bases and the J gene lost 5 bases, with 17 bases spanning the gap. Germline values: CDR1 MDHEN, CDR2 SYDVKM. This CDR3 is built from 14 residues. CDR3 region: CAIEARGMNEKLFF. As DNA, the CDR3 is TGTGCCATCGAAGCCAGGGGAATGAATGAAAAACTGTTTTTT. Complete variable domain (other parts from reference TRBV28 and TRBJ1-4): DVKVTQSSRYLVKRTGEKVFLECVQDMDHENMFWYRQDPGLGLRLIYFSYDVKMKEKGDIPEGYSVSREKKERFSLILESASTNQTSMYLCAIEARGMNEKLFFGSGTQLSVL.

As DNA, the CDR3 is TGCGCCAGCAGCCCAGAACAGGGGAACACTGAAGCTTTCTTT. Protein sequence: CASSPEQGNTEAFF. The chain recombines TRBV4-1 with TRBJ1-1; TRBD1 is a possible D gene (6 bases). The CDR3 covers 14 residues. Germline V gene sequence: CDR1 MGHRA, CDR2 YSYEKL. Trimming left V 4 bases short and J 1 base short, with 10 bases between.

The J gene is TRBJ1-4, the V gene TRBV6-1, with TRBD1 as a possible D gene (5 bases). Germline CDR1 is MNHNS and CDR2 is SASEGT. The CDR3 extends over 14 amino acids. The V gene lost 4 bases and the J gene lost 4 bases, with 10 bases spanning the gap. The CDR3 reads CASSVGGGNEKLFF. As DNA, the CDR3 is TGTGCCAGCAGTGTGGGGGGGGGTAATGAAAAACTGTTTTTT.

V is TRBV7-2 and J is TRBJ1-5; 7 nucleotides line up with TRBD1. Per the germline V gene, CDR1 is SGHTA and CDR2 is FQGNSA. This CDR3 comprises 16 residues. V lost 4 bases and J lost 0; bases outside the gene matches: 6. The CDR3 loop is CASSSSRGNSNQPQHF. The CDR3 region has the DNA TGTGCCAGCAGCTCAAGCAGGGGGAATAGCAATCAGCCCCAGCATTTT.

The chain joins TRBV6-5 to TRBJ1-2; weak D call: TRBD1 (5 bases). Germline CDR1 and CDR2: MNHEY and SVGAGI. The CDR3 runs to 13 residues. Trimming took 6 bases from V and 4 from J, leaving 12 bases between them. CDR3 amino acids: CASREDNSYGYTF. The CDR3 DNA reads as TGTGCCAGCAGGGAGGACAACTCCTATGGCTACACCTTC.

Regarding this clone: This specimen includes other DNA sequences encoding the same CDR3. The V gene is TRBV28, the J gene TRBJ2-5, with TRBD1 as a possible D gene (5 bases). This CDR3 spans 14 amino acids. Germline assignment: CDR1 MDHEN and CDR2 SYDVKM. V shed 1 base and J shed 1 base, with 7 bases lying between them. This CDR3 reads CASSLSGSQETQYF. CDR3 nucleotides: TGTGCCAGCAGTTTATCAGGGTCCCAAGAGACCCAGTACTTC.

This chain connects TRBV19 to TRBJ1-2; possibly TRBD1 for D (6 bases). The V end was cut by 0 bases, the J end by 8 bases, with 13 bases between. CDR1 is LNHDA, CDR2 SQIVND, per germline (reference sequence). The CDR3 runs 14 residues. CDR3 sequence reads: CASSIEGRDNGYTF. CDR3 nucleotides: TGTGCCAGTAGTATAGAAGGCCGGGACAACGGCTACACCTTC. Using reference TRBV19 and TRBJ1-2 for the parts outside the CDR3, the full variable domain is DGGITQSPKYLFRKEGQNVTLSCEQNLNHDAMYWYRQDPGQGLRLIYYSQIVNDFQKGDIAEGYSVSREKKESFPLTVTSAQKNPTAFYLCASSIEGRDNGYTFGSGTRLTVV.

This clone was observed once. This chain uses TRBV9 with TRBJ2-1, with D hard to call. The CDR3 loop spans 15 amino acids. CDR1 and CDR2 from the germline V gene are SGDLS and YYNGEE. The V end lost 3 bases, the J end lost 6 bases, and 16 bases lay between the germline ends. CDR3 loop: CASSASSGLANEQFF. The CDR3 DNA follows: TGTGCCAGCAGCGCTTCCAGTGGGCTGGCCAATGAGCAGTTCTTC. The variable domain in full, with the rest retrieved from reference TRBV9 and TRBJ2-1, is DSGVTQTPKHLITATGQRVTLRCSPRSGDLSVYWYQQSLDQGLQFLIQYYNGEERAKGNILERFSAQQFPDLHSELNLSSLELGDSALYFCASSASSGLANEQFFGPGTRLTVL.

The chain carries TRBV5-1 and TRBJ2-7; 7 bases align to TRBD1. Per germline, CDR1 SGHRS and CDR2 YFSETQ. The CDR3 is made up of 14 amino acids. The V segment lost 4 bases and the J segment 2 bases; nucleotides outside the gene matches: 6. CDR3 amino acids: CASSPRQGTYEQYF. CDR3 sequence (DNA): TGCGCCAGCAGCCCGCGACAGGGCACCTACGAGCAGTACTTC.